This entry is about one T cell receptor (beta chain). Its antigen is as yet unknown. This sample is part of a study of T cell responses to AZD1222 COVID-19 vaccine. Notes on the study in general: Repertoires in all cases were sampled only once the peak T cell response had passed.

Trimming removed 0 bases from V and 7 bases from J; junction bases left unmatched: 5. The CDR3 has 15 residues. CDR1 is SGHNT and CDR2 is YYREEE in the germline V gene (reference sequence). Clones were sequenced by immunoSEQ multiplex PCR, and TCRdb holds only the in-frame ones, with some missing. The table shows 100,000 to 150,000 clones, with approximately 90% occurring only once. This chain uses TRBV5-4 with TRBJ2-2, with 8 bases aligning to TRBD2. This receptor was taken from an adult in good health. The material sequenced was peripheral blood, taken on day 0 of AZD1222 vaccination. CDR3 amino acids: CASSLAGGPNGELFF. The CDR3 DNA reads as TGTGCCAGCAGCTTGGCGGGAGGGCCAAACGGGGAGCTGTTTTTT.